This T cell receptor beta chain was retrieved from a study of metastatic and nonmetastatic thyroid tumors. As for the study in general: Across blood and tumor or nodule tissue, repertoires from malignant and benign thyroid patients were compared with one another. Study outcomes and limitations: When malignant thyroid tumors were compared with benign nodules, TCR beta diversity was reportedly significantly higher in the malignant tumors. This held in both blood and tumor samples.

From the PCR reads, TCRdb re-called clones with MiXCR. The profile shows over 8,000 clones, 20% to 25% of them singletons. The table lists this clone with a count of one. Antigen unknown. All patients were treatment-naive before thyroid surgery. Trimming stripped 3 bases from V and 3 bases from J, with 15 bases between. This CDR3 spans 15 amino acids. Germline CDR1 is DFQATT and CDR2 is SNEGSKA (reference sequence). The sequenced material came from tumor tissue. The source of this sequence is a female donor with papillary thyroid cancer or a benign thyroid nodule (not recorded which). Some clones in this sample may be carry-over from other donors' samples. The genes are TRBV20-1 and TRBJ2-1; TRBD1 is a possible D gene (5 bases). The CDR3 is CSASRGKEVYNEQFF. CDR3 coding DNA: TGCAGTGCTAGTAGGGGAAAAGAAGTCTACAATGAGCAGTTCTTC.